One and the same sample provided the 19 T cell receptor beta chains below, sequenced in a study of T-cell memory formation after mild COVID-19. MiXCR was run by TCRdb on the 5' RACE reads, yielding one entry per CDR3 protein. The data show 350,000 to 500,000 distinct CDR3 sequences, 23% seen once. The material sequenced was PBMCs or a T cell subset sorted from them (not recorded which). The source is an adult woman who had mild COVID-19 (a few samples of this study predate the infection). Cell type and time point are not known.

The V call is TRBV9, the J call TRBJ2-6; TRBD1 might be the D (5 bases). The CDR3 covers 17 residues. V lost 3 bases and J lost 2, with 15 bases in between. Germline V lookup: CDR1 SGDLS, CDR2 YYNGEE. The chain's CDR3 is CASSANLDSPGANVLTF. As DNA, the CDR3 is TGTGCCAGCAGCGCGAACCTCGACAGTCCTGGGGCCAACGTCCTGACTTTC.

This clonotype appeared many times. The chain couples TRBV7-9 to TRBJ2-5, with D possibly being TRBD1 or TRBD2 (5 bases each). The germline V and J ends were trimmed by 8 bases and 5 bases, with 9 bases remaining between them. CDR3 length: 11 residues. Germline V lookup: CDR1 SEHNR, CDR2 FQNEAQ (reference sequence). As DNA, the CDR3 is TGTGCCAGCGGCAGGGACGAGACCCAGTACTTC. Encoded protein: CASGRDETQYF.

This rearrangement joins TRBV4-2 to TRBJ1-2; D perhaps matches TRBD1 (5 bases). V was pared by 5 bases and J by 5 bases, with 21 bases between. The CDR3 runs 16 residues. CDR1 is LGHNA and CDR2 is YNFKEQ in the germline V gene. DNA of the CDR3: TGTGCCAGCAGCTCGGAACAACAGGCGACCTTATATGGCTACACCTTC. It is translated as CASSSEQQATLYGYTF.

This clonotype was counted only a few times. The CDR3 coding sequence is TGTGCCAGCGGCAGGGGAAATGAGCAGTTCTTC. Encoded protein: CASGRGNEQFF. The chain is built from TRBV6-1 and TRBJ2-1, with D perhaps matching TRBD1 (6 bases). There are 11 residues in the CDR3. Trimming removed 8 bases at V and 7 bases at J, with 9 bases between. Germline loops: CDR1 MNHNS, CDR2 SASEGT.

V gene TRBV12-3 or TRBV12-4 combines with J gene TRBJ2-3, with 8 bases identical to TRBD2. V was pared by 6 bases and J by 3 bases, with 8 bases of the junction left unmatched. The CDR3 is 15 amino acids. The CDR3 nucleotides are TGTGCCAGCAGAAAGGAGGCGGGGGGAACAGATACGCAGTATTTT. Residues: CASRKEAGGTDTQYF.

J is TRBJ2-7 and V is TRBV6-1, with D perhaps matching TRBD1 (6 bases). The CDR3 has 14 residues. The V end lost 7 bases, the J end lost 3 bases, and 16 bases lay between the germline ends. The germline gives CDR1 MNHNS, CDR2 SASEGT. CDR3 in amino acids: CASTSPGQNYEQYF. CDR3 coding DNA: TGTGCCAGCACAAGTCCGGGACAAAACTACGAGCAGTACTTC.

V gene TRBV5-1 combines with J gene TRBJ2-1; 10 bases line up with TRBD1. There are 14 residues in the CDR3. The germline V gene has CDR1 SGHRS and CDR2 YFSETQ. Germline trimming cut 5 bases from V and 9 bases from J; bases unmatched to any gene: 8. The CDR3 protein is CASRNGQGEVEQFF. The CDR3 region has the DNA TGCGCCAGCAGAAACGGACAGGGGGAGGTTGAGCAGTTCTTC.

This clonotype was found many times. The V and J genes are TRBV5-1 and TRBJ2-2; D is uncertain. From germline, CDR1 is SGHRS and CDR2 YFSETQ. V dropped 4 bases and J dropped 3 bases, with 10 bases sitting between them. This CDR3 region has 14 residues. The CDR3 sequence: CASSPKGHTGELFF. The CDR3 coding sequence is TGCGCCAGCAGCCCCAAAGGGCACACCGGGGAGCTGTTTTTT.

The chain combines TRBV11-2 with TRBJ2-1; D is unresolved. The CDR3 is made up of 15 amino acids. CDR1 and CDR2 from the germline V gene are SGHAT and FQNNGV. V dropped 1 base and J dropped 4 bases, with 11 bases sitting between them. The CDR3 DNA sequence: TGTGCCAGCAGCTTAGGCTACATGGGTTACAATGAGCAGTTCTTC. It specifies CASSLGYMGYNEQFF.

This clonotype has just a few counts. The CDR3: CASSLGSGTGGPTDTQYF. CDR3 sequence (DNA): TGTGCCAGCAGTTTAGGATCCGGGACAGGGGGACCCACAGATACGCAGTATTTT. V gene TRBV12-3 or TRBV12-4 combines with J gene TRBJ2-3; 11 bases are a match to TRBD1. This CDR3 is 18 amino acids long. V shed 1 base and J 2 bases; nucleotides not matched to a gene: 8.

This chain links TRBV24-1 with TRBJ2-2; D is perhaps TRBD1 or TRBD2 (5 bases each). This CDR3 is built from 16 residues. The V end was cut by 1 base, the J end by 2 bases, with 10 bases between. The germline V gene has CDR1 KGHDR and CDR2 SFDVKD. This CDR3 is CATSDFVGDNTGELFF. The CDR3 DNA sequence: TGTGCCACCAGTGATTTTGTAGGGGACAACACCGGGGAGCTGTTTTTT.

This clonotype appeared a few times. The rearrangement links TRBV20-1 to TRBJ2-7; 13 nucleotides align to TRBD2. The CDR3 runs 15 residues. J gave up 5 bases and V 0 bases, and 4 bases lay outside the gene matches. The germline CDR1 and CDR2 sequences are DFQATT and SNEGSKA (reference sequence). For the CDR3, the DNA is TGCAGTGCTAGAGACCGGACTAGCGGGAGTCACGAGCAGTACTTC. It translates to CSARDRTSGSHEQYF.

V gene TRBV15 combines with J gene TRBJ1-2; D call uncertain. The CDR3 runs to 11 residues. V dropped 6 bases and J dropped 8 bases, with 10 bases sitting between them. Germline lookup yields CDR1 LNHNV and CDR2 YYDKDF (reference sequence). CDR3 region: CATREVEGYTF. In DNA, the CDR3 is TGTGCCACCAGGGAGGTGGAAGGCTACACCTTC.

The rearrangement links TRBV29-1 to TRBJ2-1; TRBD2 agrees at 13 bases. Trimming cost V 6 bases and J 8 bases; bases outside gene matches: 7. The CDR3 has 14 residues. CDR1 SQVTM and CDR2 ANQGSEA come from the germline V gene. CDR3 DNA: TGCAGCGTACGGGACGGGACTAGCGGGGATGAGCAGTTCTTC. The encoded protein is CSVRDGTSGDEQFF.

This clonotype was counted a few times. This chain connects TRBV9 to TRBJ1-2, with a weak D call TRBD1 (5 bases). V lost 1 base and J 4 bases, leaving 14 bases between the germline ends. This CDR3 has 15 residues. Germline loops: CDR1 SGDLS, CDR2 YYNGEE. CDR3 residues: CASSVFEGTIYGYTF. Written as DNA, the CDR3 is TGTGCCAGCAGCGTATTCGAGGGGACGATCTATGGCTACACCTTC. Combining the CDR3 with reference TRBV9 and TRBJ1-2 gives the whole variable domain DSGVTQTPKHLITATGQRVTLRCSPRSGDLSVYWYQQSLDQGLQFLIQYYNGEERAKGNILERFSAQQFPDLHSELNLSSLELGDSALYFCASSVFEGTIYGYTFGSGTRLTVV.

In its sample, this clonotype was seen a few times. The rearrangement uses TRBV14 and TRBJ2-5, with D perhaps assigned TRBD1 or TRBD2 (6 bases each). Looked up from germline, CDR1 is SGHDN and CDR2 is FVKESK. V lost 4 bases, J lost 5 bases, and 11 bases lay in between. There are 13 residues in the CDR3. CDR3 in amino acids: CASSRGADETQYF. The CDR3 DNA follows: TGTGCCAGCAGCCGGGGGGCAGATGAGACCCAGTACTTC.

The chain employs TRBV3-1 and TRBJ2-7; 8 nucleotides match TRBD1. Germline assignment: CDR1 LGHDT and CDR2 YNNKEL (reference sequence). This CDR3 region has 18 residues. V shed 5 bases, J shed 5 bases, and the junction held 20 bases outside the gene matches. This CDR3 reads CASSALVGDRRSPDEQYF. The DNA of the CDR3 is TGTGCCAGCAGCGCCCTTGTAGGGGACAGGAGGTCCCCCGACGAGCAGTACTTC.

The CDR3 DNA reads TGTGCCAGCAGCGGAGACTCTGGAAACACCATATATTTT. It encodes CASSGDSGNTIYF. The chain has TRBV7-3 and TRBJ1-3; D is ambiguous. This CDR3 comprises 13 residues. Germline V CDR1 and CDR2: SGHTA, FQGTGA. The germline V and J ends were trimmed by 5 bases and 0 bases, with 5 bases remaining between them.

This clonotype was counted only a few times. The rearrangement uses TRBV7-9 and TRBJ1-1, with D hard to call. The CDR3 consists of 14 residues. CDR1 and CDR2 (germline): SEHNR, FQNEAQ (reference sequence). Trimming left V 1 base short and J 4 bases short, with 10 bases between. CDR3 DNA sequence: TGTGCCAGCAGCTTAGAATCGGCTGGCACTGAAGCTTTCTTT. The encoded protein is CASSLESAGTEAFF. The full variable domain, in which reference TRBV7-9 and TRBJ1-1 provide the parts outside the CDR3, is DTGVSQNPRHKITKRGQNVTFRCDPISEHNRLYWYRQTLGQGPEFLTYFQNEAQLEKSRLLSDRFSAERPKGSFSTLEIQRTEQGDSAMYLCASSLESAGTEAFFGQGTRLTVV.